The 24 T cell receptor beta chains given below trace back to one sample, sequenced in a study of T cells in Graves' hyperthyroidism and ophthalmopathy. Amplified TCR beta CDR3 regions came from RNA transcripts. The TCR CDR3 was amplified in a first-round RT-PCR using the HTBI primer set. MiXCR was run by TCRdb on the multiplex PCR reads, yielding one entry per CDR3 protein. The sample carries hundreds of thousands of distinct CDR3 sequences, less than 25% recorded once. The sample was blood. The origin of the receptors is a man aged 25-45 years with Graves' ophthalmopathy.

The CDR3 region is CATSPGWGPYNEQFF. As DNA, the CDR3 is TGTGCCACCAGTCCCGGGTGGGGGCCTTACAATGAGCAGTTCTTC. This rearrangement joins TRBV24-1 to TRBJ2-1; a weak D match, TRBD1 (6 bases). The CDR3 loop spans 15 amino acids. V lost 6 bases to trimming and J lost 4 bases, with 15 bases between them. CDR1 and CDR2 (germline): KGHDR, SFDVKD.

V is TRBV6-2 or TRBV6-3 and J is TRBJ1-3; D is uncertain. The CDR3 has 16 amino acids. V lost 0 bases and J 0 bases, leaving 9 bases between the germline ends. The V gene's germline CDR1 is MNHEY and CDR2 SVGEGT. This CDR3 is CASSYSQASSGNTIYF. The CDR3 nucleotides are TGTGCCAGCAGTTACTCTCAGGCGAGCTCTGGAAACACCATATATTTT.

The CDR3 loop is CSAAGLAGVGETQYF. The CDR3 bases are TGCAGTGCTGCGGGACTAGCGGGAGTGGGGGAGACCCAGTACTTC. The chain joins TRBV20-1 to TRBJ2-5; TRBD2 matches 14 bases. There are 15 residues in the CDR3. Trimming at V came to 5 bases and at J to 5 bases, leaving 7 bases not matched to a gene. The germline V gene encodes CDR1 DFQATT and CDR2 SNEGSKA (reference sequence).

This clonotype was seen a handful of times. The V and J genes are TRBV28 and TRBJ1-3, with D perhaps TRBD1 (5 bases). The CDR3 covers 15 residues. CDR1 MDHEN and CDR2 SYDVKM come from the germline V gene. Trimming cost V 5 bases and J 0 bases, with 11 bases left between them. CDR3 in DNA: TGTGCCAGCAGTCCCACAGGAGTCTCTGGAAACACCATATATTTT. As protein: CASSPTGVSGNTIYF. Together with reference TRBV28 and TRBJ1-3, the CDR3 gives the full variable domain: DVKVTQSSRYLVKRTGEKVFLECVQDMDHENMFWYRQDPGLGLRLIYFSYDVKMKEKGDIPEGYSVSREKKERFSLILESASTNQTSMYLCASSPTGVSGNTIYFGEGSWLTVV.

This clonotype was recorded a few times. DNA of the CDR3: TGCAGTGCCGGGGACGGCGCCTACAATGAGCAGTTCTTC. It encodes CSAGDGAYNEQFF. This sequence joins TRBV20-1 and TRBJ2-1; D might be TRBD1 or TRBD2, each matching 5 bases. The CDR3 consists of 13 residues. V lost 6 bases and J lost 2, with 11 bases in between. Germline CDR1 is DFQATT and CDR2 is SNEGSKA (reference sequence).

This clonotype was detected only a few times. The V gene is TRBV28, the J gene TRBJ2-5; D gene ambiguous. CDR3 length: 15 amino acids. From germline, CDR1 is MDHEN and CDR2 SYDVKM. The V end was cut by 3 bases, the J end by 1 base, with 12 bases between. The CDR3 here is CASSLSTEIQETQYF. The CDR3 nucleotides are TGTGCCAGCAGTTTGTCGACGGAAATCCAAGAGACCCAGTACTTC. The entire variable domain, with the rest obtained from reference TRBV28 and TRBJ2-5, is as follows: DVKVTQSSRYLVKRTGEKVFLECVQDMDHENMFWYRQDPGLGLRLIYFSYDVKMKEKGDIPEGYSVSREKKERFSLILESASTNQTSMYLCASSLSTEIQETQYFGPGTRLLVL.

This clonotype was detected only a few times. The CDR3 sequence is CASSRGLAGVEQFF. The CDR3 DNA is TGTGCCAGCAGCCGCGGACTAGCGGGAGTTGAGCAGTTCTTC. This rearrangement joins TRBV14 to TRBJ2-1; 13 nucleotides align to TRBD2. Germline assignment: CDR1 SGHDN and CDR2 FVKESK. The CDR3 extends over 14 amino acids. V dropped 4 bases and J dropped 9; count of bases not matched to a gene: 3.

This clonotype was detected many times. V usage is TRBV12-3 or TRBV12-4 and J usage is TRBJ1-1; TRBD1 aligns across 7 bases. J was trimmed by 1 base and V by 7 bases; bases with no gene match: 6. CDR3 size: 14 residues. CDR3 loop: CASTLTGRNTEAFF. For the CDR3, the DNA is TGTGCCAGCACCCTGACAGGGAGGAACACTGAAGCTTTCTTT.

In its sample, this clonotype was seen many times. This chain's CDR3 is CASSLLGQLTDTQYF. The CDR3 nucleotides read TGTGCCAGCAGCTTACTGGGACAGCTTACAGATACGCAGTATTTT. The chain combines TRBV7-2 with TRBJ2-3; 7 bases match TRBD1. The CDR3 is 15 residues long. The ends lost 2 bases at V and 3 bases at J; junction bases unmatched: 5. Germline-derived CDR1 and CDR2 are SGHTA and FQGNSA.

V gene TRBV18 combines with J gene TRBJ2-2, with D hard to call. The CDR3 sequence is 14 residues long. The germline V gene encodes CDR1 KGHSH and CDR2 LQKENI. Trimming removed 2 bases from V and 3 bases from J, with 7 bases in between. The CDR3, as DNA: TGTGCCAGCTCACCAGGAGCGTACACCGGGGAGCTGTTTTTT. Translation: CASSPGAYTGELFF.

This clonotype showed up many times. V gene TRBV5-1 combines with J gene TRBJ2-1; 8 nucleotides match TRBD1. Germline trimming cut 5 bases from V and 6 bases from J; bases unmatched to any gene: 10. There are 15 residues in the CDR3. Germline-derived CDR1 and CDR2 are SGHRS and YFSETQ. The CDR3 here is CASSLRLDRGNEQFF. CDR3 nucleotides: TGCGCCAGCAGTCTCCGGCTCGACAGGGGCAATGAGCAGTTCTTC.

The chain combines TRBV6-5 with TRBJ2-7; possibly TRBD2 for D (5 bases). Trimming took 1 base from V and 3 from J, leaving 10 bases between them. This CDR3 has 14 amino acids. Germline loops: CDR1 MNHEY, CDR2 SVGAGI. CDR3 in amino acids: CASSYYPEGYEQYF. The CDR3 DNA reads as TGTGCCAGCAGTTACTATCCCGAGGGCTACGAGCAGTACTTC.

This clonotype turned up a few times. J is TRBJ2-7 and V is TRBV11-1; no clear D gene. The CDR3 contains 16 residues. Germline loops: CDR1 SGHAT, CDR2 FQDESV (reference sequence). V lost 4 bases to trimming and J lost 0 bases, with 16 bases between them. CDR3 sequence: CASSSQTGFSSYEQYF. CDR3 coding DNA: TGTGCCAGCAGCTCCCAGACTGGATTTAGCTCCTACGAGCAGTACTTC. Supplemented by reference TRBV11-1 and TRBJ2-7, the full variable domain reads EAEVAQSPRYKITEKSQAVAFWCDPISGHATLYWYRQILGQGPELLVQFQDESVVDDSQLPKDRFSAERLKGVDSTLKIQPAELGDSAMYLCASSSQTGFSSYEQYFGPGTRLTVT.

This chain connects TRBV5-8 to TRBJ1-2; the D is unclear. The CDR3 totals 14 residues. The germline gives CDR1 SGHTS, CDR2 YDEGEE. V was cut by 0 bases and J by 4 bases, with 10 bases left in between. CDR3 DNA sequence: TGTGCCAGCAGCTTGGGGGCAGCCCCCTATGGCTACACCTTC. Residues: CASSLGAAPYGYTF.

This chain joins TRBV10-2 and TRBJ2-6; the D gene is possibly TRBD1 (7 bases). The V gene lost 8 bases and the J gene lost 12 bases, with 23 bases spanning the gap. Germline lookup yields CDR1 WSHSY and CDR2 SAAADI. The CDR3 is 15 amino acids. The CDR3 region has the DNA TGCGCCAGCCTTGAAGGAGGGACAGCCCTCGGCGTCCTGACTTTC. It encodes CASLEGGTALGVLTF.

This clonotype was counted between two and nine times. The chain employs TRBV4-1 and TRBJ2-1, with D perhaps given as TRBD1 or TRBD2 (5 bases each). Germline CDR1 MGHRA, CDR2 YSYEKL. The CDR3 has 13 residues. V was trimmed by 1 base and J by 12 bases, leaving 13 bases between them. The DNA for the CDR3 is TGCGCCAGCAGCCAAGGTCTATGGGACGTGCAGTTCTTC. It specifies CASSQGLWDVQFF.

The table lists this clonotype with a few counts. The V call is TRBV28, the J call TRBJ2-7; the D is unclear. V was clipped by 2 bases and J by 3 bases, with 11 bases between them. CDR1 and CDR2 from the germline V gene are MDHEN and SYDVKM. The CDR3 runs to 14 residues. This chain's CDR3 is CASSLRVTVYEQYF. The CDR3 DNA reads TGTGCCAGCAGTTTAAGGGTGACCGTCTACGAGCAGTACTTC.

This clonotype was observed at least ten times. The chain combines TRBV12-3 or TRBV12-4 with TRBJ2-1, with D unclear. The CDR3 runs to 12 residues. V was clipped by 6 bases and J by 4 bases, with 7 bases between them. This CDR3 reads CASSLLYNEQFF. In DNA form, the CDR3 reads TGTGCCAGCAGCCTTTTGTACAATGAGCAGTTCTTC.

This clonotype appeared a few times. The chain joins TRBV20-1 to TRBJ2-5; weak D call: TRBD2 (6 bases). This CDR3 has 15 amino acids. The V gene's germline CDR1 is DFQATT and CDR2 SNEGSKA (reference sequence). The V end lost 1 base, the J end lost 0 bases, and 12 bases lay between the germline ends. Here the CDR3 reads CSARGPRDYQETQYF. In DNA, the CDR3 is TGCAGTGCTAGAGGCCCCCGGGACTACCAAGAGACCCAGTACTTC.

This clonotype has ten or more counts. This sequence joins TRBV12-3 or TRBV12-4 and TRBJ2-7, with D perhaps given as TRBD1 or TRBD2 (5 bases each). There are 14 residues in the CDR3. V was clipped by 6 bases and J by 0 bases, with 12 bases between them. The CDR3 protein is CASSSTGRSYEQYF. For the CDR3, the DNA is TGTGCCAGCAGCTCAACGGGACGCTCCTACGAGCAGTACTTC.

V gene TRBV9 combines with J gene TRBJ2-2, with 10 bases identical to TRBD2. The CDR3 contains 16 residues. The germline V gene encodes CDR1 SGDLS and CDR2 YYNGEE. Trimming took 4 bases from V and 8 from J; bases not matched to a gene: 11. The DNA of the CDR3 is TGTGCCAGCAGCCCCGGGGGAGCGGGAGGGAAAGGGGAGCTGTTTTTT. It translates to CASSPGGAGGKGELFF.

The chain links TRBV18 to TRBJ1-1; D is uncertain. Germline CDR1 reads KGHSH; CDR2 reads LQKENI. This CDR3 is built from 16 residues. Trimming left V 5 bases short and J 1 base short, with 17 bases between. The CDR3 region has the DNA TGTGCCAGCTCATTATCACCACGCGGCCAGAACACTGAAGCTTTCTTT. It yields the protein CASSLSPRGQNTEAFF. Full variable domain (missing parts from reference TRBV18 and TRBJ1-1): NAGVMQNPRHLVRRRGQEARLRCSPMKGHSHVYWYRQLPEEGLKFMVYLQKENIIDESGMPKERFSAEFPKEGPSILRIQQVVRGDSAAYFCASSLSPRGQNTEAFFGQGTRLTVV.

CDR3 protein: CASSFQGLLYEQYF. CDR3 coding DNA: TGTGCCAGCAGTTTTCAAGGGCTCCTCTACGAGCAGTACTTC. The chain links TRBV27 to TRBJ2-7; no clear D gene. V lost 3 bases to trimming and J lost 3 bases, with 12 bases between them. CDR1 is MNHEY, CDR2 SMNVEV, per germline (reference sequence). The CDR3 length is 14 residues.

This clonotype was detected a few times. The chain's CDR3 is CSARDGTGPQETQYF. DNA of the CDR3: TGCAGTGCTAGAGATGGGACAGGGCCGCAAGAGACCCAGTACTTC. The rearrangement joins TRBV20-1 to TRBJ2-5, with 9 positions matching TRBD1. Trimming removed 0 bases from V and 2 bases from J; junction bases left unmatched: 4. The CDR3 length is 15 residues. Germline-derived CDR1 and CDR2 are DFQATT and SNEGSKA (reference sequence).